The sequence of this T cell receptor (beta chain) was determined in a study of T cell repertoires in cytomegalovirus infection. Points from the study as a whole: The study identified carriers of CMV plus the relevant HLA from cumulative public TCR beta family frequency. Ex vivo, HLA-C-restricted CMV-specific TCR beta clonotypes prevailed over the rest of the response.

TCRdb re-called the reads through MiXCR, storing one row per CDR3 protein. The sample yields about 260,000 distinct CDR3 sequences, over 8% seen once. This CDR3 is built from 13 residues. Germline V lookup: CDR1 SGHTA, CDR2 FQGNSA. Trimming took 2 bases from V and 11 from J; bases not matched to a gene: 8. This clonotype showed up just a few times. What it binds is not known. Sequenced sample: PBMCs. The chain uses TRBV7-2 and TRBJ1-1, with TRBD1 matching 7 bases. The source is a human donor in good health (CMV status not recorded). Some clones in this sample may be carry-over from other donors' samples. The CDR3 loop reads CASSLNSDRDAFF. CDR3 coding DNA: TGTGCCAGCAGCTTAAATTCAGACAGGGATGCTTTCTTT.